The 30 T cell receptor beta chains given below trace back to one sample, sequenced in a study of metastatic and nonmetastatic thyroid tumors. Among the patients, none had received any treatment before thyroid surgery. TCRdb reassembled clones from the PCR reads with MiXCR. The sample holds around 16,000 clones, roughly 12% seen once. The sample was blood. All receptors derive from a female donor with papillary thyroid cancer or a benign thyroid nodule (not recorded which). Some clones in this sample may be carry-over from other donors' samples.

This clone was picked up a small number of times. At one end the junction does not follow the germline gene, possibly because of a read error. V usage is TRBV28 and J usage is TRBJ2-2, with a possible D match to TRBD2 (6 bases). The CDR3 has 14 residues. CDR1 MDHEN and CDR2 SYDVKM come from the germline V gene. The CDR3: CSSLGDSLTVELFF. DNA for the CDR3: TGTTCCAGCCTGGGGGACTCACTCACCGTGGAGCTGTTTTTT.

Ten or more counts support this clone. The rearrangement links TRBV11-2 to TRBJ1-5; D gene unclear. Trimming stripped 1 base from V and 6 bases from J, with 7 bases between. The germline gives CDR1 SGHAT, CDR2 FQNNGV. CDR3 size: 13 residues. CDR3 coding DNA: TGTGCCAGCAGCTTAGCTCCTGGTCAGCCCCAGCATTTT. Residues: CASSLAPGQPQHF.

This clone was observed at least ten times. This sequence joins TRBV5-4 and TRBJ1-2; D possibly corresponds to TRBD1 (6 bases). CDR1 is SGHNT and CDR2 is YYREEE in the germline V gene (reference sequence). Trimming removed 3 bases at V and 0 bases at J, with 12 bases between. The CDR3 loop spans 15 amino acids. CDR3 amino acids: CASSSKTGANYGYTF. As DNA, the CDR3 is TGTGCCAGCAGCTCCAAGACAGGAGCTAACTATGGCTACACCTTC.

This clone appeared a few times. The chain has TRBV24-1 and TRBJ1-1; a weak D match, TRBD1 (5 bases). The V gene lost 4 bases and the J gene lost 10 bases, with 15 bases spanning the gap. This CDR3 has 13 amino acids. Germline V CDR1 and CDR2: KGHDR, SFDVKD. Here the CDR3 reads CATSDPSGVRAFF. The CDR3 DNA sequence: TGTGCCACCAGTGACCCCTCGGGGGTAAGAGCTTTCTTT.

This clone was seen at least ten times. The rearrangement uses TRBV10-1 and TRBJ1-5; TRBD1 agrees at 7 bases. The ends lost 0 bases at V and 7 bases at J; junction bases unmatched: 15. Germline V CDR1 and CDR2: WNHNN, SYGVQD (reference sequence). This CDR3 is built from 18 residues. CDR3 residues: CASSESRQGVPPNQPQHF. In DNA, the CDR3 is TGCGCCAGCAGTGAGTCGAGGCAGGGGGTCCCTCCGAACCAGCCCCAGCATTTT.

At least ten counts were recorded for this clone. The V call is TRBV11-2, the J call TRBJ1-6; TRBD1 might be the D (5 bases). Trimming shortened V by 1 base and J by 9 bases, and 10 bases separated the two germline ends. This CDR3 comprises 14 residues. Germline loops: CDR1 SGHAT, CDR2 FQNNGV. The CDR3 protein is CASSLAGRGSPLHF. The DNA for the CDR3 is TGTGCCAGCAGCTTAGCAGGGAGAGGTTCACCCCTCCACTTT.

In its sample, this clone was seen a few times. With a much larger clone just one base away, this may be a read error. This sample includes further DNA sequences coding for the same CDR3. The chain is built from TRBV7-9 and TRBJ1-1; D uncertain. V lost 4 bases and J lost 4, with 13 bases in between. Looked up from germline, CDR1 is SEHNR and CDR2 is FQNEAQ (reference sequence). The CDR3 totals 14 residues. CDR3 region: CASSSRTGITEAFF. The CDR3 DNA sequence: TGTGCCAGCAGCTCCAGAACGGGGATCACTGAAGCTTTCTTT.

This clone was counted ten times or more. The genes are TRBV20-1 and TRBJ2-5; 10 bases are a match to TRBD2. V lost 6 bases and J lost 7; bases outside the gene matches: 11. The CDR3 contains 14 residues. CDR1 and CDR2 from the germline V gene are DFQATT and SNEGSKA (reference sequence). The CDR3 DNA sequence: TGCAGTGCAGTAGCGGGGGGATTTATCGGGACCCAGTACTTC. It yields the protein CSAVAGGFIGTQYF.

This clone was seen only a few times. Just one base apart from a much larger clone, this may be a read error. The V call is TRBV3-1, the J call TRBJ1-1, with 8 bases lining up with TRBD1. The trim removed 3 bases at V and 3 bases at J, leaving 3 bases unmatched. CDR3 size: 14 residues. Germline V CDR1 and CDR2: LGHDT, YNNKEL (reference sequence). The CDR3: CASSHVQGDTEAFF. The CDR3 DNA follows: TGTGCCAGCAGCCACGTACAGGGGGACACTGAAGCTTTCTTT.

Sample share makes this clone medium-sized. The chain combines TRBV19 with TRBJ1-5, with 11 bases lining up with TRBD1. Germline CDR1 and CDR2: LNHDA and SQIVND (reference sequence). This CDR3 has 15 residues. V gave up 5 bases and J gave up 6 bases; unmatched junction bases: 6. The DNA of the CDR3 is TGTGCCAGTAGTCCCGGGACAGGGGGGATTCAGCCCCAGCATTTT. Protein sequence: CASSPGTGGIQPQHF.

This clone was seen many times. The chain links TRBV9 to TRBJ2-1; the D is unclear. CDR1 SGDLS and CDR2 YYNGEE come from the germline V gene. V was trimmed by 4 bases and J by 3 bases, leaving 5 bases between them. The CDR3 has 12 residues. CDR3 sequence: CASSPHYNEQFF. The CDR3 DNA is TGTGCCAGCAGCCCACACTACAATGAGCAGTTCTTC.

This clone is labeled as medium-sized. V usage is TRBV28 and J usage is TRBJ2-7, with 8 bases identical to TRBD1. V was pared by 7 bases and J by 7 bases, with 15 bases of the junction left unmatched. This CDR3 is built from 15 residues. CDR1 is MDHEN, CDR2 SYDVKM, per germline. CDR3 bases: TGTGCCAGCACGGGACAGGCCTCCCTTCCGGGAGAGCAGTACTTC. Protein: CASTGQASLPGEQYF.

This clone appeared once. The junction shows a germline mismatch at one end, possibly a read error. The gene calls are TRBV5-1 and TRBJ1-2, with D unclear. Germline V CDR1 and CDR2: SGHRS, YFSETQ. This CDR3 spans 15 amino acids. DNA of the CDR3: TGCGCCAGCAGTTCCGACGGGCAGCCGTTCTATGTCTACACCTTC. Encoded protein: CASSSDGQPFYVYTF.

This clone was seen many times. The V and J genes are TRBV18 and TRBJ1-1, with D perhaps matching TRBD1 (5 bases). Germline-derived CDR1 and CDR2 are KGHSH and LQKENI. Trimming took off 0 bases at V and 0 bases at J, with 11 bases between the two ends. This CDR3 comprises 16 residues. The CDR3 bases are TGTGCCAGCTCACCACCGGGACGGGAAATGAACACTGAAGCTTTCTTT. Translation: CASSPPGREMNTEAFF. Using reference TRBV18 and TRBJ1-1 for the parts outside the CDR3, the full variable domain is NAGVMQNPRHLVRRRGQEARLRCSPMKGHSHVYWYRQLPEEGLKFMVYLQKENIIDESGMPKERFSAEFPKEGPSILRIQQVVRGDSAAYFCASSPPGREMNTEAFFGQGTRLTVV.

This clone was seen at least ten times. The chain recombines TRBV20-1 with TRBJ2-2; 10 bases match TRBD2. Germline V gene lookup returns CDR1 DFQATT and CDR2 SNEGSKA (reference sequence). After removal of 0 bases from V and 4 bases from J, the junction contained 2 bases not matched to a gene. The CDR3 length is 15 residues. The CDR3 DNA follows: TGCAGTGCTAGAGATCAGCGGGGGGGCACCGGGGAGCTGTTTTTT. This codes for CSARDQRGGTGELFF.

CDR3 amino acids: CASKLCGAVGAEQYF. CDR3 nucleotides: TGTGCCAGCAAGTTGTGCGGGGCGGTGGGCGCCGAGCAGTACTTC. V usage is TRBV5-4 and J usage is TRBJ2-7, with D possibly being TRBD2 (6 bases). Germline V lookup: CDR1 SGHNT, CDR2 YYREEE (reference sequence). The CDR3 is made up of 15 amino acids. The V and J ends lost 6 bases and 6 bases respectively, with 22 bases between them.

This clone was counted ten times or more. V and J are TRBV30 and TRBJ2-1; 11 nucleotides align to TRBD1. Germline CDR1 reads GTSNPN; CDR2 reads SVGIG (reference sequence). The CDR3 runs to 18 residues. V shed 2 bases, J shed 9 bases, and the junction held 18 bases outside the gene matches. CDR3 amino acids: CAWSTQIPYRTGGGEQFF. The CDR3 coding sequence is TGTGCCTGGAGTACTCAAATCCCATACCGGACAGGGGGCGGTGAGCAGTTCTTC.

A remark on this clone: A much larger clone lies a single base off, so this may be a read error. The chain joins TRBV6-1 to TRBJ2-2; TRBD2 might be the D (5 bases). Per the germline V gene, CDR1 is MNHNS and CDR2 is SASEGT. This CDR3 is 15 amino acids long. Trimming took off 2 bases at V and 6 bases at J, with 13 bases between the two ends. The DNA for the CDR3 is TGTGCCAGCAGTGAAATGGCGGACGGGGCCGGGGAGCTGTTTTTT. Translation: CASSEMADGAGELFF.

This clone was seen at least ten times. V usage is TRBV3-1 and J usage is TRBJ2-1; D is undetermined. This CDR3 spans 13 amino acids. Trimming removed 1 base at V and 6 bases at J, with 7 bases between. Germline-derived CDR1 and CDR2 are LGHDT and YNNKEL (reference sequence). CDR3: CASSQGPSNEQFF. The DNA for the CDR3 is TGTGCCAGCAGCCAAGGACCTAGCAATGAGCAGTTCTTC.

This clone has only a few counts. A read error may produce the germline difference seen at one junction end. The V call is TRBV6-1, the J call TRBJ2-1; D possibly corresponds to TRBD2 (5 bases). This CDR3 spans 13 amino acids. CDR1 and CDR2 (germline): MNHNS, SASEGT. CDR3 residues: CASSAGFCNEQFF. As DNA, the CDR3 is TGTGCCAGCAGTGCGGGGTTCTGCAATGAACAGTTCTTC.

This clone showed up many times. The chain recombines TRBV11-2 with TRBJ1-6; 10 bases match TRBD1. The CDR3 spans 17 residues. V dropped 2 bases and J dropped 10; count of bases not matched to a gene: 11. The germline CDR1 and CDR2 sequences are SGHAT and FQNNGV. Written as DNA, the CDR3 is TGTGCCAGCAGCTTATTCGGGACAGGGGTTTTGGAATCACCCCTCCACTTT. Protein product: CASSLFGTGVLESPLHF.

This clone has ten or more counts. The chain combines TRBV20-1 with TRBJ2-3; 11 positions match TRBD2. The CDR3 totals 14 residues. V gave up 6 bases and J gave up 4 bases; unmatched junction bases: 6. Germline CDR1 is DFQATT and CDR2 is SNEGSKA (reference sequence). As DNA, the CDR3 is TGCAGTGCCAATAGCGGGGGGGCCGCAGATACGCAGTATTTT. Its protein is CSANSGGAADTQYF.

The chain employs TRBV24-1 and TRBJ2-7; D could derive from TRBD1 or TRBD2 (5 bases each). Germline loops: CDR1 KGHDR, CDR2 SFDVKD. The CDR3 has 15 residues. Trimming took 8 bases from V and 0 from J, leaving 16 bases between them. CDR3 residues: CATIESGALSYEQYF. CDR3 DNA sequence: TGTGCCACCATTGAATCCGGGGCACTCTCCTACGAGCAGTACTTC.

This clone showed up just a few times. The chain links TRBV12-3 or TRBV12-4 to TRBJ1-2, with D uncertain. The CDR3 contains 14 residues. Trimming left V 4 bases short and J 0 bases short, with 9 bases between. CDR3 sequence: CASSWRGANYGYTF. Written as DNA, the CDR3 is TGTGCCAGCAGTTGGCGGGGAGCTAACTATGGCTACACCTTC.

The chain carries TRBV5-1 and TRBJ2-2; either TRBD1 or TRBD2 may supply D (5 bases each). The CDR3 has 18 amino acids. Germline V lookup: CDR1 SGHRS, CDR2 YFSETQ. The V gene lost 4 bases and the J gene lost 3 bases, with 22 bases spanning the gap. CDR3 in DNA: TGCGCCAGCAGCGTGGACCCGACCGGGACGGATTACACCGGGGAGCTGTTTTTT. Its protein product is CASSVDPTGTDYTGELFF.

V usage is TRBV10-3 and J usage is TRBJ1-5; 11 bases are a match to TRBD1. Germline CDR1 ENHRY, CDR2 SYGVKD. V lost 10 bases, J lost 1 base, and 12 bases stayed unmatched. The CDR3 runs 17 residues. CDR3 protein: CATMDRGRTGSNQPQHF. The CDR3 DNA is TGTGCCACGATGGACAGGGGGCGAACCGGGAGCAATCAGCCCCAGCATTTT.

There are many counts of this clone. The chain is built from TRBV18 and TRBJ1-5, with TRBD1 matching over 9 bases. The CDR3 consists of 17 residues. The germline gives CDR1 KGHSH, CDR2 LQKENI. The V segment lost 3 bases and the J segment 4 bases; nucleotides outside the gene matches: 10. The CDR3 DNA follows: TGTGCCAGCTCACCTGTCACAGGGGGCGCCGGGAATCAGCCCCAGCATTTT. It encodes CASSPVTGGAGNQPQHF. Looking up the rest from reference TRBV18 and TRBJ1-5 gives the full variable domain: NAGVMQNPRHLVRRRGQEARLRCSPMKGHSHVYWYRQLPEEGLKFMVYLQKENIIDESGMPKERFSAEFPKEGPSILRIQQVVRGDSAAYFCASSPVTGGAGNQPQHFGDGTRLSIL.

This clone was found many times. The chain is built from TRBV5-1 and TRBJ2-7; 10 bases fit TRBD2. This CDR3 contains 16 residues. J gave up 1 base and V 4 bases, and 8 bases lay outside the gene matches. Germline V gives CDR1 SGHRS, CDR2 YFSETQ. In DNA form, the CDR3 reads TGCGCCAGCAGCGATAAGCGGGGGGGAATATCCTACGAGCAGTACTTC. This gives the protein CASSDKRGGISYEQYF.

This clone was detected many times. The V gene is TRBV5-6, the J gene TRBJ2-7; tentatively, D is TRBD2 (5 bases). Between the trimmed V and J ends, which lost 6 bases and 6 bases, there was a span of 13 bases. The CDR3 has 12 amino acids. Germline V gives CDR1 SGHDT, CDR2 YYEEEE. The CDR3 DNA sequence: TGTGCCAGCACCGGAGGAGTTGGCGAGCAGTACTTC. Translated: CASTGGVGEQYF.

This clone was counted many times. This chain connects TRBV20-1 to TRBJ2-7; tentatively, D is TRBD1 or TRBD2 (5 bases each). The length of the CDR3 is 15 residues. Germline-derived CDR1 and CDR2 are DFQATT and SNEGSKA (reference sequence). The V end was cut by 6 bases, the J end by 5 bases, with 23 bases between. The CDR3 region has the DNA TGCAGTGCCGACCCCCAGGGCTCCGGGGTCAACGAGCAGTACTTC. Its translation: CSADPQGSGVNEQYF.